The 13 T cell receptor beta chains below were found in one sample sequenced in a study of glioma-infiltrating T cells. The iRepertoire nested amplicon-rescue multiplex PCR amplified TCR alpha and beta CDR3s from RNA. TCRdb independently ran MiXCR on the multiplex PCR reads; one entry per CDR3 protein. Of approximately 100,000 distinct CDR3 sequences detected, less than 30% appear once; the ten largest clones hold 35%. Sequenced material: glioma tissue, nonneoplastic brain tissue, or PBMCs (not recorded which). The origin of the receptors is a human donor with low-grade glioma or glioblastoma, undergoing nonglioma brain surgery, or in good health (not recorded which).

This clonotype has ten or more counts. This chain links TRBV6-1 with TRBJ2-7; D is possibly TRBD1 (7 bases). This CDR3 has 15 amino acids. The germline V gene encodes CDR1 MNHNS and CDR2 SASEGT. V was cut by 6 bases and J by 5 bases, with 20 bases left in between. The CDR3 reads CASSPPGARGDEQYF. DNA for the CDR3: TGTGCCAGCAGCCCCCCGGGGGCCAGGGGGGACGAGCAGTACTTC.

With regard to this clonotype: A single base separates this from a much larger clone, so it may be a read error. The V and J genes are TRBV5-1 and TRBJ2-3; 7 bases map to TRBD1. Germline assignment: CDR1 SGHRS and CDR2 YFSETQ. The junction had 8 bases not matched to a gene; V was cut back by 6 bases and J by 1 base. The CDR3 has 15 amino acids. For the CDR3, the DNA is TGCGCCAGCATCTACCCGGGACAGCGCACAGATACGCAGTATTTT. Amino acids: CASIYPGQRTDTQYF.

Remarks on this clonotype: This clone may be a read error of a much larger clone one base away. J is TRBJ2-3 and V is TRBV13; TRBD2 agrees at 7 bases. Germline values: CDR1 PRHDT, CDR2 FYEKMQ (reference sequence). The CDR3 loop spans 15 amino acids. The CDR3 coding sequence is TGTGCCGGCAGCAAAGGAGAGGCTAGCGGCGGTACGCAGTATTTT. It translates to CAGSKGEASGGTQYF.

As regards this clonotype: At one of its ends the junction is not consistent with the germline gene, which may arise from a read error. The gene calls are TRBV28 and TRBJ2-1, with 9 bases identical to TRBD2. Per germline, CDR1 MDHEN and CDR2 SYDVKM. The CDR3 sequence is 18 residues long. This chain's CDR3 is CASSSPGLALGAYNEQFF. The CDR3 DNA is TGTGCAAGCAGTTCCCCGGGACTAGCTCTCGGCGCCTACAATGAGCAGTTCTTC.

The table lists this clonotype with a few counts. A read error may explain this, as a much larger clone is one base away. The gene calls are TRBV7-2 and TRBJ2-5; no definite D call. Per germline, CDR1 SGHTA and CDR2 FQGNSA. The CDR3 totals 15 residues. This CDR3 is CASSLHGLRQGTQYF. The CDR3 DNA sequence: TGTGCCAGCAGCTTACATGGTCTCCGCCAAGGGACCCAGTACTTC.

This clonotype was observed at least ten times. The chain links TRBV20-1 to TRBJ1-1; D remains ambiguous. In germline, CDR1 is DFQATT, CDR2 SNEGSKA (reference sequence). There are 13 residues in the CDR3. Trimming removed 5 bases at V and 3 bases at J, with 13 bases between. CDR3 in amino acids: CSALPSRYTEAFF. In nucleotides, the CDR3 is TGCAGTGCTCTTCCGAGTAGGTACACTGAAGCTTTCTTT.

A note on this clonotype: It may be a read error: a sequence one base away is much more abundant. This sequence joins TRBV29-1 and TRBJ2-5; 8 nucleotides line up with TRBD2. Germline V gene sequence: CDR1 SQVTM, CDR2 ANQGSEA. V trimming: 3 bases; J trimming: 5 bases; junction bases outside the gene matches: 8. The CDR3 covers 14 residues. The CDR3 sequence: CSVDGVAGLETQYF. In DNA, the CDR3 is TGCAGCGTTGATGGAGTAGCGGGATTGGAGACCCAGTACTTC.

The J gene is TRBJ1-5, the V gene TRBV6-1; D possibly corresponds to TRBD1 (5 bases). Germline V gives CDR1 MNHNS, CDR2 SASEGT. The CDR3 length is 14 residues. V was trimmed by 3 bases and J by 7 bases, leaving 13 bases between them. CDR3 sequence reads: CASSELDRKQPQHF. The CDR3 coding sequence is TGTGCCAGCAGTGAGTTAGACAGAAAACAGCCCCAGCATTTT.

This clonotype was detected many times. This chain joins TRBV2 and TRBJ2-1; D perhaps matches TRBD2 (6 bases). The germline V gene has CDR1 SNHLY and CDR2 FYNNEI. The CDR3 totals 14 residues. The V end was cut by 8 bases, the J end by 9 bases, with 20 bases between. CDR3 in amino acids: CASGGVGPVGEQFF. In DNA form, the CDR3 reads TGTGCCAGCGGAGGGGTAGGACCGGTGGGTGAGCAGTTCTTC.

Ten or more counts support this clonotype. V is TRBV6-1 and J is TRBJ2-3; TRBD2 aligns across 9 bases. Germline loops: CDR1 MNHNS, CDR2 SASEGT. Germline trimming cut 6 bases from V and 0 bases from J; bases unmatched to any gene: 10. CDR3 size: 17 residues. This CDR3 reads CASRARLAVLSTDTQYF. CDR3 DNA sequence: TGTGCCAGCAGGGCCAGACTAGCGGTCCTTAGCACAGATACGCAGTATTTT.

V gene TRBV7-2 combines with J gene TRBJ2-7; unclear D gene. V was cut by 5 bases and J by 0 bases, with 11 bases left in between. This CDR3 spans 14 amino acids. The germline CDR1 and CDR2 sequences are SGHTA and FQGNSA. The CDR3 is CASSPTISSYEQYF. The CDR3 DNA reads TGTGCCAGCAGCCCGACCATAAGCTCCTACGAGCAGTACTTC.

About this clonotype: A much larger clone lies one base from this, so it may be a read error. The J gene is TRBJ2-5, the V gene TRBV18, with D perhaps matching TRBD1 (6 bases). Per the germline V gene, CDR1 is KGHSH and CDR2 is LQKENI. Between the trimmed V and J ends, which lost 8 bases and 1 base, there was a span of 23 bases. CDR3 length equals 17 residues. The CDR3 bases are TGTGCCAGCCCACAAACAGGGTCCCTGCCTCTCCAAGAGACCCAGTACTTC. It encodes CASPQTGSLPLQETQYF.

This clonotype has a count of ten or more. The rearrangement joins TRBV29-1 to TRBJ2-7; weak D call: TRBD1 (5 bases). Per germline, CDR1 SQVTM and CDR2 ANQGSEA. V was trimmed by 5 bases and J by 1 base, leaving 18 bases between them. The CDR3 is 15 residues long. The CDR3 here is CSVTYQKGLSYEQYF. CDR3 sequence (DNA): TGCAGCGTTACGTATCAAAAGGGGTTATCCTACGAGCAGTACTTC.